This TCR beta chain was found in a study of shared clonotypes between healthy human individuals. On the study more broadly: CD4 naive and CD4 memory each took three plates per donor, while CD8 naive took two and CD8 memory one.

Method: immunoSEQ multiplex PCR; TCRdb's copy keeps in-frame clones and lacks some. In the table there are 600,000 to 750,000 clones, 55% to 75% of which are singletons. This clone was seen more than once but under ten times. This CDR3 has 15 residues. Germline CDR1 LGHNA, CDR2 YNFKEQ. V was trimmed by 0 bases and J by 7 bases, leaving 12 bases between them. This TCR was sampled from a woman in her thirties in good health. Sequencing input: memory CD4+ T cells sorted from blood. The subset denotes: CD45RA-negative fraction. The gene calls are TRBV4-2 and TRBJ2-2, with a tentative D call TRBD2 (5 bases). For the CDR3, the DNA is TGTGCCAGCAGCCAAGAAGGCCAGAGGGTCGGGGAGCTGTTTTTT. Translation gives CASSQEGQRVGELFF.